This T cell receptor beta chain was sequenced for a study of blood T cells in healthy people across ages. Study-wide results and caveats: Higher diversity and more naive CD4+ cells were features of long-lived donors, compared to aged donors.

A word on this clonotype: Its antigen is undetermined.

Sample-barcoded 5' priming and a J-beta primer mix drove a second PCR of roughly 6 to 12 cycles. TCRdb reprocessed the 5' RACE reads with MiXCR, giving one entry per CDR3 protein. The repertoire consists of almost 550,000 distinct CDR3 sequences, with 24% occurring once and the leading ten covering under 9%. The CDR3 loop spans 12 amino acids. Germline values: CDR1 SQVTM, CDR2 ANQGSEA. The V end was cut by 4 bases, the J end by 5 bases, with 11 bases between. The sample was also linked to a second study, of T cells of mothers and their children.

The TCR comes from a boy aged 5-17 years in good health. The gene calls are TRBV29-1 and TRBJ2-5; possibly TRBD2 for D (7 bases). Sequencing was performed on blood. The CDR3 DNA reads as TGCAGCGTTGGGGGGGGCCCGGAGACCCAGTACTTC. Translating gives CSVGGGPETQYF.